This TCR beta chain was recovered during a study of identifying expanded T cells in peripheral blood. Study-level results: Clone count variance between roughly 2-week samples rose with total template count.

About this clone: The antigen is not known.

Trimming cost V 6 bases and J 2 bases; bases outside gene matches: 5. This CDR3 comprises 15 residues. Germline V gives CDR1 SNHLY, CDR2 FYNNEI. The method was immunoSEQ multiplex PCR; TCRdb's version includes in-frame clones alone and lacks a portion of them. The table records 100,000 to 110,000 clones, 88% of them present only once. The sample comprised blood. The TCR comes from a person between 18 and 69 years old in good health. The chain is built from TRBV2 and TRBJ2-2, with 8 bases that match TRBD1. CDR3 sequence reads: CASRGQGINTGELFF. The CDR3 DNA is TGTGCCAGCAGAGGACAGGGTATAAACACCGGGGAGCTGTTTTTT. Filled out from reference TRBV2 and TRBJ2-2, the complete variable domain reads EPEVTQTPSHQVTQMGQEVILRCVPISNHLYFYWYRQILGQKVEFLVSFYNNEISEKSEIFDDQFSVERPDGSNFTLKIRSTKLEDSAMYFCASRGQGINTGELFFGEGSRLTVL.